In this sample, the clone carrying this T cell receptor (beta chain) is medium-sized. Its antigen is currently unknown. It was a multiplex PCR that amplified TCR beta CDR3, with 32 V and 13 J primers. One entry per CDR3 protein, called by TCRdb with MiXCR from the multiplex PCR reads. The sample has some 10,000 distinct CDR3 sequences, 25% to 30% seen once. These data come from a study of immune heterogeneity within non-small cell lung tumors. The CDR3 spans 13 residues. Germline CDR1 DFQATT, CDR2 SNEGSKA (reference sequence). V lost 4 bases and J 1 base, leaving 9 bases between the germline ends. Study-level findings and limits: Within each patient, tumor sites shared identical dominant CDR3 beta clonotypes and also held site-unique high-frequency clones.

Template input was genomic DNA from bulk tumor (approximately 640 ng per sample). Several biopsies were collected from each primary tumor during surgery. They were spaced as far apart as possible within the tumor mass. Untreated, newly diagnosed non-small cell lung cancer patients underwent curative surgery. Sequencing was done on a sample of lung tumor tissue. The gene calls are TRBV20-1 and TRBJ2-3, with D possibly being TRBD2 (6 bases). The sequence came from a woman aged 60-75 years with non-small cell lung cancer. The CDR3, as DNA: TGCAGTGCTACTAGCGAGGGCACAGATACGCAGTATTTT. It specifies CSATSEGTDTQYF.